A selection of T cell receptor beta chains follows, all from one sample in a study of T cells in Graves' hyperthyroidism and ophthalmopathy. A single record per CDR3 protein comes from TCRdb applying MiXCR to the multiplex PCR reads. The sample gives some 770,000 distinct CDR3 sequences, 16% of which show up once; approximately 8% is in the top ten. Sequenced material: blood. The receptors come from a young man with Graves' hyperthyroidism. The CDR3 runs from the conserved cysteine through the conserved F or W. D genes are given only for firm matches. Only some rows state a clone size, as once, few, many or a class for expanded clones.

J gene,D gene,clone size,V gene,CDR3 length,CDR3 protein,CDR3 DNA
TRBJ1-1,-,many,TRBV20-1,14,CSAIGSADYTEAFF,TGCAGTGCTATCGGGTCCGCAGACTACACTGAAGCTTTCTTT
TRBJ2-7,-,many,TRBV30,13,CAWSSGTSYEQYF,TGTGCCTGGAGTTCCGGGACCTCCTACGAGCAGTACTTC
TRBJ2-7,-,-,TRBV3-1,14,CASSPGSGSAEQYF,TGTGCCAGCAGCCCGGGGTCGGGGTCCGCCGAGCAGTACTTC
TRBJ2-5,TRBD1,-,TRBV10-3,16,CAISESTTGDPKTQYF,TGTGCCATCAGTGAGTCGACGACAGGGGATCCCAAGACCCAGTACTTC
TRBJ2-7,TRBD1,many,TRBV28,14,CASSQGQGAREQYF,TGTGCCAGCTCCCAGGGACAGGGGGCGCGGGAGCAGTACTTC
TRBJ2-4,TRBD1,-,TRBV20-1,15,CSARDFGQGLNIQYF,TGCAGTGCTAGAGATTTCGGACAGGGATTGAACATTCAGTACTTC
TRBJ2-7,-,many,TRBV7-6,14,CASSPRGFSYEQYF,TGTGCCAGCAGCCCCCGGGGGTTCTCCTACGAGCAGTACTTC
TRBJ2-1,TRBD2,many,TRBV9,15,CASSEGTSGYNEQFF,TGTGCCAGCAGCGAGGGGACTAGCGGGTACAATGAGCAGTTCTTC
TRBJ2-1,TRBD2,many,TRBV11-3,15,CASSSGLANWNEQFF,TGTGCCAGCAGCTCCGGACTAGCGAACTGGAATGAGCAGTTCTTC
TRBJ2-7,TRBD2,-,TRBV7-6,16,CASSPLAGDVSYEQYF,TGTGCCAGCAGCCCACTAGCGGGAGACGTTTCCTACGAGCAGTACTTC
TRBJ2-6,-,many,TRBV28,19,CASSLPTSGRISGANVLTF,TGTGCCAGCAGTTTACCAACTTCCGGGAGAATTTCTGGGGCCAACGTCCTGACTTTC
TRBJ2-1,-,many,TRBV7-9,14,CASTPLAGGNEQFF,TGTGCCAGCACCCCCTTGGCAGGGGGGAATGAGCAGTTCTTC
TRBJ2-5,-,many,TRBV3-1,12,CASSQARETQYF,TGTGCCAGCAGCCAAGCTCGAGAGACCCAGTACTTC
TRBJ2-7,TRBD2,many,TRBV7-9,13,CASELAGHYEQYF,TGTGCCAGCGAGCTAGCGGGACACTACGAGCAGTACTTC
TRBJ2-5,-,many,TRBV24-1,14,CATSDVGIQETQYF,TGTGCCACCAGTGATGTAGGGATTCAAGAGACCCAGTACTTC